This T cell receptor beta chain stems from a study of regulatory T cells in long-lasting Graves disease. Noted time point: newly diagnosed GD, antithyroid drugs for less than 3 months. There was RNA extracted from PBMCs, and the TCR library was made from it. Germline assignment: CDR1 SGDLS and CDR2 YYNGEE. This CDR3 has 14 residues. Unmatched junction bases numbered 4, after V lost 3 bases and J lost 6 bases. Construction of TCR beta libraries relied on iRepertoire HTBI primers and on Arm-PCR targeting CDR3 regions. Using its own MiXCR run on the multiplex PCR reads, TCRdb lists one record per CDR3 protein. The repertoire holds around 250,000 distinct CDR3 sequences, with 15% to 20% as singletons. This clonotype came up many times. Its antigen remains unknown. Findings of the study overall: Investigators studied peripheral blood only, not thyroid tissue.

These same records also appear under a second study, on T cells in Graves' hyperthyroidism and ophthalmopathy. As that study records: The HTBI primer set drove a first-round RT-PCR of the TCR CDR3. Expanded thyroid clonotypes (above 0.001) were mostly also found in blood.

The sequence derives from a woman in her thirties with Graves disease. Here the sequenced sample was peripheral blood mononuclear cells (PBMCs), taken at new diagnosis, from a patient treated with antithyroid drugs. The chain uses TRBV9 and TRBJ2-2; TRBD1 aligns across 8 bases. The CDR3 here is CASSGDRMAGELFF. The CDR3 region has the DNA TGTGCCAGCAGCGGGGACAGGATGGCCGGGGAGCTGTTTTTT.